This TCR beta chain is drawn from a study of blood T cells in healthy people across ages. Healthy Caucasian individuals from Russia aged about 6 to 95 were enrolled as donors. This clonotype was found a few times. Alongside a J-beta primer mix, a sample-barcoded 5' primer served in a second PCR lasting about 7 to 12 cycles. Via MiXCR, TCRdb re-called the 5' RACE reads, giving one row per CDR3 protein. The sample lists hundreds of thousands of distinct CDR3 sequences, under 30% occurring once. The same data also contributed to another study, on T cells of mothers and their children.

Sequencing input: blood. The clonotype was recovered from a boy aged 10-17 years in good health.

The CDR3 DNA follows: TGTGCCAGCAGTTACTTTAGCCTAGCGGGGGGCCGGTCCGGGGAGCTGTTTTTT. Protein: CASSYFSLAGGRSGELFF. This rearrangement joins TRBV6-5 to TRBJ2-2; 11 bases are a match to TRBD2. This CDR3 is 18 amino acids long. CDR1 is MNHEY, CDR2 SVGAGI, per germline. V lost 1 base, J lost 6 bases, and 10 bases stayed unmatched.